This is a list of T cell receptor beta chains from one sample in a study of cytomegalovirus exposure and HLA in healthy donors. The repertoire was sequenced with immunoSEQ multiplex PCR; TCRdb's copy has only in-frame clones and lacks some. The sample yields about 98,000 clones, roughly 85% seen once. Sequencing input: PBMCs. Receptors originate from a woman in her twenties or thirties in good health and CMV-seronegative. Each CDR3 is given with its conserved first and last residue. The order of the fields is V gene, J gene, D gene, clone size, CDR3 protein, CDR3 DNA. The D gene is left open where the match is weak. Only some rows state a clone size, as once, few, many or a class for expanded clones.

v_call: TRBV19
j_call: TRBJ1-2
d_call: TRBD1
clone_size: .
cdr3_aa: CATSDRASFLNYGYTF
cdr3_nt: TGTGCCACATCGGACAGGGCCTCTTTCTTAAACTATGGCTACACCTTC

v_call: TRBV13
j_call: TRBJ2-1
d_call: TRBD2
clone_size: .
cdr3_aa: CASSLDGGGPGSGNEQFF
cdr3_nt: TGTGCCAGCAGCTTAGATGGCGGGGGGCCCGGGTCAGGGAATGAGCAGTTCTTC

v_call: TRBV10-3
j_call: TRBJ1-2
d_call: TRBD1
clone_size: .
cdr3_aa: CAIRQGSMDGYTF
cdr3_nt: TGTGCCATCCGACAGGGGTCGATGGATGGCTACACCTTC

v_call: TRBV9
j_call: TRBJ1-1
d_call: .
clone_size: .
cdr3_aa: CASSVSLINTEAFF
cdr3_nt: TGTGCCAGCAGCGTATCCCTTATTAACACTGAAGCTTTCTTT

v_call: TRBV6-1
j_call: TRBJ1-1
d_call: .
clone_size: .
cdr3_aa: CASSDPGGGMNTEAFF
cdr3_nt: TGTGCCAGCAGTGACCCCGGGGGTGGGATGAACACTGAAGCTTTCTTT

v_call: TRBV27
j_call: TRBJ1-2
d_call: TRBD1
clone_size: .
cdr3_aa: CAAVDRGSGGYTF
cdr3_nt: TGTGCCGCGGTGGACAGGGGGTCAGGTGGCTACACCTTC

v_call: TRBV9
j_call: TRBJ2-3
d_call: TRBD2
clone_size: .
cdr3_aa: CASPKGTSGTGGQYF
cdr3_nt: TGTGCCAGTCCCAAAGGGACTAGCGGGACAGGGGGGCAGTATTTT

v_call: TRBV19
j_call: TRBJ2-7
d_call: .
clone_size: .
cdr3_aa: CASSITGLTYEQYF
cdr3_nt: TGTGCCAGTAGTATAACGGGATTAACCTACGAGCAGTACTTC

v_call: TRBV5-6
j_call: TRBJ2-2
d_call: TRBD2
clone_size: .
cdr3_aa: CASSSQFDSGLVAGELFF
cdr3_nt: TGTGCCAGCAGCTCCCAGTTCGATTCGGGACTAGTGGCCGGGGAGCTGTTTTTT

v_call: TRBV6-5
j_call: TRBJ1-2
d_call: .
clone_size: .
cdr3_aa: CASRSGTVNGYTF
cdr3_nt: TGTGCCAGCAGAAGCGGGACGGTCAATGGCTACACCTTC

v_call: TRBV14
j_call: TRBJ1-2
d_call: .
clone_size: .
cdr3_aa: CASSQAGASLYGYTF
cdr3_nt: TGTGCCAGCAGCCAAGCAGGGGCCTCCCTCTATGGCTACACCTTC

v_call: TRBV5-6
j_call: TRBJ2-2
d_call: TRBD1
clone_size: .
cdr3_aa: CASSLGGTALYTGELFF
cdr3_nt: TGTGCCAGCAGCTTGGGGGGGACAGCTTTATACACCGGGGAGCTGTTTTTT

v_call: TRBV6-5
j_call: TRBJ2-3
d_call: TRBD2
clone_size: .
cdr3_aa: CASRRGVGTDTQYF
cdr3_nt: TGTGCCAGCAGGCGGGGGGTTGGCACAGATACGCAGTATTTT

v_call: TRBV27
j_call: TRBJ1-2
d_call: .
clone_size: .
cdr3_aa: CASSFSQAYGYTF
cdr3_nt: TGTGCCAGCAGTTTTTCGCAGGCCTATGGCTACACCTTC

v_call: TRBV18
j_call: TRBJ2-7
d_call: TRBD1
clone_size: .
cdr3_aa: CASSPSTGGYEQYF
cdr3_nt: TGTGCCAGCTCACCATCGACAGGGGGGTACGAGCAGTACTTC

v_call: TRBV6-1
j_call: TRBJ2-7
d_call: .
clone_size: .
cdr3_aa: CASSEASSYEQYF
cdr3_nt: TGTGCCAGCAGTGAAGCCAGCTCCTACGAGCAGTACTTC

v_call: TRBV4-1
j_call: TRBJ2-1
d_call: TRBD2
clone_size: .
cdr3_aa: CASSQTPSGSLYNEQFF
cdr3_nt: TGCGCCAGCAGCCAGACCCCCAGCGGGAGTCTCTACAATGAGCAGTTCTTC

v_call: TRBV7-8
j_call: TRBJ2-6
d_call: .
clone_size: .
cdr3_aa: CASSRTQGLSSGANVLTF
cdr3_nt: TGTGCCAGCAGCCGCACCCAGGGCTTGAGCTCTGGGGCCAACGTCCTGACTTTC

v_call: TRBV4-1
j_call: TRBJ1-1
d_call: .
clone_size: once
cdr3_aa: CASSYKQGRGATEAFF
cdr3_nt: TGCGCCAGCAGCTATAAACAGGGACGGGGAGCCACTGAAGCTTTCTTT

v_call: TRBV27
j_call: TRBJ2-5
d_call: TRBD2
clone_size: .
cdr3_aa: CASSLSGGIMKTQYF
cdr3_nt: TGTGCCAGCAGTTTATCGGGAGGGATTATGAAGACCCAGTACTTC

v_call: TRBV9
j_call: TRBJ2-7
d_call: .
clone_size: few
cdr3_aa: CASSVDSGSRDEQYF
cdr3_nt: TGTGCCAGCAGCGTAGATAGTGGGAGTAGGGACGAGCAGTACTTC

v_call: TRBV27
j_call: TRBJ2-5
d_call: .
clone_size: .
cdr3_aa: CASSLFRSQGYQETQYF
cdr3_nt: TGTGCCAGCAGTTTATTCAGGTCCCAGGGGTACCAAGAGACCCAGTACTTC

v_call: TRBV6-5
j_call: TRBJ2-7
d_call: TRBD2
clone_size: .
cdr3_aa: CASTILAGHEQYF
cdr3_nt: TGTGCCAGCACTATACTAGCGGGACACGAGCAGTACTTC

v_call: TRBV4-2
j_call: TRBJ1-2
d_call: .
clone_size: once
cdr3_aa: CASSQEGRESGYTF
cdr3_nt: TGTGCCAGCAGCCAAGAAGGTCGGGAGTCGGGCTACACCTTC

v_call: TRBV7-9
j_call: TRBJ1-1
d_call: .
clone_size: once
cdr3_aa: CASNQRQNTEAFF
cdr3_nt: TGTGCCAGCAACCAACGACAGAACACTGAAGCTTTCTTT

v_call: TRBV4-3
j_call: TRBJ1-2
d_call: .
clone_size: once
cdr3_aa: CASSQDKLGGYSGINF
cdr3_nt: TGCGCCAGCAGCCAAGATAAGCTGGGGGGATACTCAGGGATCAACTTC

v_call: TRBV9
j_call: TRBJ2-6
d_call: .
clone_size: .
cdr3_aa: CASSVERQRGSGANVLTF
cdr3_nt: TGTGCCAGCAGCGTAGAGAGACAGAGAGGATCTGGGGCCAACGTCCTGACTTTC

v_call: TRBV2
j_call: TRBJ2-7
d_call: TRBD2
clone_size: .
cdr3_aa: CASSDPPAGGYEQYF
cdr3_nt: TGTGCCAGCAGTGACCCGCCGGCGGGAGGCTACGAGCAGTACTTC

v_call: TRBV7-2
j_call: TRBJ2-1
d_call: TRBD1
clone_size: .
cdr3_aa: CASRPPGQGRNEQFF
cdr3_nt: TGTGCCAGCAGGCCCCCGGGACAGGGTAGGAATGAGCAGTTCTTC

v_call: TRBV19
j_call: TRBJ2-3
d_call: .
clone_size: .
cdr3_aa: CASSIVEGHTDTQYF
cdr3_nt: TGTGCCAGTAGTATAGTGGAGGGGCACACAGATACGCAGTATTTT

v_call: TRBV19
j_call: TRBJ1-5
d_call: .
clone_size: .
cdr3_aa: CASSIGREVQPQHF
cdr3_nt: TGTGCCAGTAGTATTGGCAGGGAGGTTCAGCCCCAGCATTTT

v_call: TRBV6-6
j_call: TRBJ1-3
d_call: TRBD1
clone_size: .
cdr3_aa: CASSYSTGNSGNTIYF
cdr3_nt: TGTGCCAGCAGTTACTCGACAGGGAACTCTGGAAACACCATATATTTT

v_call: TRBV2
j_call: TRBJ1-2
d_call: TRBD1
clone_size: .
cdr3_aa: CASSGDRVGYGYTF
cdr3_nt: TGTGCCAGCAGTGGGGACAGGGTCGGGTATGGCTACACCTTC

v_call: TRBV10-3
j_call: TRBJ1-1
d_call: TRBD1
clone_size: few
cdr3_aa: CASSPRQGNTEAFF
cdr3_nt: TGTGCCTCCTCCCCCAGACAGGGGAACACTGAAGCTTTCTTT

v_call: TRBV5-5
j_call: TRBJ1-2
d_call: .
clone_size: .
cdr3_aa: CASSLGVGRSGYTF
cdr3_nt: TGTGCCAGCAGCTTAGGTGTGGGGCGGAGTGGCTACACCTTC

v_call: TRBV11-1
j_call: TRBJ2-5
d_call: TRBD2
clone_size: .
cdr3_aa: CASSPGLAGALETQYF
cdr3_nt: TGTGCCAGCAGCCCTGGACTAGCGGGGGCTTTGGAGACCCAGTACTTC

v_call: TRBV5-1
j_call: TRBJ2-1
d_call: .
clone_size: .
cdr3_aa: CASSLGDFYNEQFF
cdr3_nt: TGCGCCAGCAGCTTGGGGGACTTCTACAATGAGCAGTTCTTC

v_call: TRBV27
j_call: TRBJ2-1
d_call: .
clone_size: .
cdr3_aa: CASSLMYGVYNEQFF
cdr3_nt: TGTGCCAGCAGTTTGATGTACGGGGTTTACAATGAGCAGTTCTTC

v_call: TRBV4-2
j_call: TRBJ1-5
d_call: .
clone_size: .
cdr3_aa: CASSQGGDQPQHF
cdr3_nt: TGTGCCAGCAGCCAAGGGGGGGATCAGCCCCAGCATTTT

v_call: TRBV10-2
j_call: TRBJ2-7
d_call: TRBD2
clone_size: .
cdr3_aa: CASSAPGTSRYEQYF
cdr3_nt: TGCGCCAGCAGTGCCCCCGGGACTAGCAGATACGAGCAGTACTTC

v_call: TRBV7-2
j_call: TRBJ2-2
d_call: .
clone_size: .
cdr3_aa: CASSQAGWAGELFF
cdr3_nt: TGTGCCAGCAGCCAAGCGGGTTGGGCCGGGGAGCTGTTTTTT

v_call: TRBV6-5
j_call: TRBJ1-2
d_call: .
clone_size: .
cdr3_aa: CASRTSGGGYGYTF
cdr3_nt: TGTGCCAGCAGAACTTCGGGGGGCGGCTATGGCTACACCTTC

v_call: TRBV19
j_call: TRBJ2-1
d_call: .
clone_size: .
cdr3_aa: CASRLDKAAEQFF
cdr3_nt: TGTGCCAGTAGGCTGGACAAAGCCGCGGAGCAGTTCTTC

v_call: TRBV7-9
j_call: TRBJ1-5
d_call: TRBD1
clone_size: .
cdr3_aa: CASSLGGQAYSNQPQHF
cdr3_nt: TGTGCCAGCAGCTTAGGGGGACAGGCCTATAGCAATCAGCCCCAGCATTTT

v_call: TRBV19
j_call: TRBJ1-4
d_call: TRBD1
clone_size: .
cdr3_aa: CASSLLGQGVAGGEKLFF
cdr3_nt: TGTGCCAGTAGTCTCCTGGGACAGGGGGTTGCTGGGGGTGAAAAACTGTTTTTT

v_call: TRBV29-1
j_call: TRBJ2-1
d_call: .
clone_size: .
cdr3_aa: CSVGGTSNNEQFF
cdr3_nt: TGCAGCGTTGGGGGGACATCTAACAATGAGCAGTTCTTC

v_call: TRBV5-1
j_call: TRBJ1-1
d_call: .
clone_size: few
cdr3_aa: CASSETGVSTEAFF
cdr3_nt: TGCGCCAGCAGTGAGACAGGAGTATCCACTGAAGCTTTCTTT

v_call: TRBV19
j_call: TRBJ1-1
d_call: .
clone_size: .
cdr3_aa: CASSPWASGGNTEAFF
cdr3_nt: TGTGCCAGTAGTCCTTGGGCCTCGGGAGGGAACACTGAAGCTTTCTTT

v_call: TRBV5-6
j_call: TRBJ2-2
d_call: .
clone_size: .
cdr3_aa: CASSPLIPSPQGYTGELFF
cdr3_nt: TGTGCCAGCAGCCCACTGATCCCCTCACCACAGGGATACACCGGGGAGCTGTTTTTT

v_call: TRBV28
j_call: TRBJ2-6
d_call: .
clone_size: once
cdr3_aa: CASGLVSAGANVLTF
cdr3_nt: TGTGCCAGCGGCCTAGTGTCGGCTGGGGCCAACGTCCTGACTTTC

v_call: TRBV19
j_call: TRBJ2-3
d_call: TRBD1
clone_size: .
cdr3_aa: CASSADREDADTQYF
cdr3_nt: TGTGCCAGTAGTGCGGACAGGGAGGACGCAGATACGCAGTATTTT

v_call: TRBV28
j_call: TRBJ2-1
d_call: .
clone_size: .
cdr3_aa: CASSRESEQFF
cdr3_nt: TGTGCCAGCAGTCGAGAGAGTGAGCAGTTCTTC

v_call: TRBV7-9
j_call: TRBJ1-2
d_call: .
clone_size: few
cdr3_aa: CASSLGPRIYGYTF
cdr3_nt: TGTGCCAGCAGCTTAGGCCCGAGAATCTATGGCTACACCTTC